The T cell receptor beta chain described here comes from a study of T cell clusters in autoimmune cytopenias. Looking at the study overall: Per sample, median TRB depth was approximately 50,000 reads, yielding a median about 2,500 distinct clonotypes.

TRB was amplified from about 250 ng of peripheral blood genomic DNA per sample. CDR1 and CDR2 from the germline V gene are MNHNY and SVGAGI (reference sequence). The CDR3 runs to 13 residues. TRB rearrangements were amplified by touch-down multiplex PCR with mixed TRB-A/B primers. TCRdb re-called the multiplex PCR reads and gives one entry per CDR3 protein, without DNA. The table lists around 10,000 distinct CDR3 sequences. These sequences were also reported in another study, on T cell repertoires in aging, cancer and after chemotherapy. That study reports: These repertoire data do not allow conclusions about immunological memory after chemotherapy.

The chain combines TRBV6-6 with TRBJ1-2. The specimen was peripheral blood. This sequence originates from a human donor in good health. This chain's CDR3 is CASSYRGMGGYTF.